The following is a TCR beta chain sequence with its context. The sample belongs to a study of control samples from healthy donors and cancer patients. This CDR3 is built from 15 residues. V lost 4 bases and J 2 bases, leaving 14 bases between the germline ends. Germline V gene lookup returns CDR1 LNHDA and CDR2 SQIVND (reference sequence). Profiling relied on immunoSEQ multiplex PCR, and the TCRdb table lists in-frame clones only, not all of them. The table has about 68,000 clones, over 80% seen once. The V gene is TRBV19, the J gene TRBJ2-5; tentative D call: TRBD1 (5 bases). The sequence derives from a man aged 55 to 70 in good health. The source material was blood. The DNA of the CDR3 is TGTGCCAGTAGTAGGGGCGGCGCTATTCAAGAGACCCAGTACTTC. The encoded protein is CASSRGGAIQETQYF.